This paragraph reports one T cell receptor beta chain. The data originate from a study of blood T cell repertoires in COVID-19. The protocol was immunoSEQ multiplex PCR, while the TCRdb copy is restricted to in-frame clones and leaves out a portion. The repertoire holds under 150,000 clones, with around 90% as singletons. Germline-derived CDR1 and CDR2 are MNHNY and SVGAGI (reference sequence). The CDR3 has 14 amino acids. Trimming removed 5 bases from V and 0 bases from J, with 11 bases in between. The chain employs TRBV6-6 and TRBJ2-7; possible D gene TRBD2, 5 bases. The clonotype comes from a man between 60 and 70 years old with COVID-19, enrolled during active disease. The sequenced material came from peripheral blood. The CDR3 DNA reads as TGTGCCAGCAGTGAGGGCAGGAGCTCCTACGAGCAGTACTTC. It translates to CASSEGRSSYEQYF.